The 8 T cell receptor beta chains below were found in one sample sequenced in a study of T cell responses to AZD1222 COVID-19 vaccine. Generated by immunoSEQ multiplex PCR, the TCRdb table keeps only in-frame clones and is missing some. The repertoire consists of roughly 150,000 clones, with just under 95% occurring once and the leading ten covering roughly 1.3%. Source: peripheral blood, taken on day 0 of AZD1222 vaccination. These receptors all stem from an adult in good health.

This clone has only one observation. The chain links TRBV6-4 to TRBJ1-5, with D uncertain. V gave up 4 bases and J gave up 0 bases, with 7 bases separating them. The CDR3 consists of 14 residues. Germline CDR1 is MRHNA and CDR2 is SNTAGT. The DNA of the CDR3 is TGTGCCAGCAGTGCGGAGGTTAGCAATCAGCCCCAGCATTTT. This translates into CASSAEVSNQPQHF.

The chain couples TRBV7-3 to TRBJ2-2; a possible D gene is TRBD1 (6 bases). Per the germline V gene, CDR1 is SGHTA and CDR2 is FQGTGA. V was cut by 2 bases and J by 6 bases, with 16 bases left in between. This CDR3 region has 16 residues. CDR3 DNA: TGTGCCAGCAGCTTAGGCGGATTGGGGGCATCCGGGGAGCTGTTTTTT. It codes for CASSLGGLGASGELFF. The entire variable domain, with the rest obtained from reference TRBV7-3 and TRBJ2-2, is as follows: GAGVSQTPSNKVTEKGKYVELRCDPISGHTALYWYRQSLGQGPEFLIYFQGTGAADDSGLPNDRFFAVRPEGSVSTLKIQRTERGDSAVYLCASSLGGLGASGELFFGEGSRLTVL.

This clone has just one count. The CDR3 region is CATSDPRLRVGGTDTQYF. For the CDR3, the DNA is TGTGCCACCAGTGATCCACGACTGAGGGTGGGAGGCACAGATACGCAGTATTTT. This chain uses TRBV24-1 with TRBJ2-3; perhaps TRBD2 as D (5 bases). CDR3 length: 18 amino acids. Trimming pared 3 bases from V and 1 base from J, leaving 19 bases between. Germline V gene sequence: CDR1 KGHDR, CDR2 SFDVKD.

A remark on this clone: This sample includes further DNA sequences coding for the same CDR3. This chain uses TRBV9 with TRBJ2-3, with 9 nucleotides matching TRBD2. Germline V CDR1 and CDR2: SGDLS, YYNGEE. The CDR3 covers 15 residues. J lost 5 bases, V lost 2 bases, and 6 bases had no gene match. The CDR3 region has the DNA TGTGCCAGCAGCGTTGCGGGAGGGCCCGTAGATACGCAGTATTTT. Amino acid sequence: CASSVAGGPVDTQYF.

V usage is TRBV12-3 or TRBV12-4 and J usage is TRBJ1-2; a possible D gene is TRBD1 (5 bases). The CDR3 length is 12 residues. The V and J ends lost 8 bases and 3 bases respectively, with 10 bases between them. The DNA for the CDR3 is TGTGCCAGCGCCAGGGAGGACTATGGCTACACCTTC. It encodes CASAREDYGYTF.

This clone was counted a single time. V usage is TRBV24-1 and J usage is TRBJ1-5, with D unclear. Trimming took off 4 bases at V and 9 bases at J, with 18 bases between the two ends. The germline V gene encodes CDR1 KGHDR and CDR2 SFDVKD. The CDR3 spans 15 residues. CDR3 DNA: TGTGCCACCAGTGACTCTACCGGGGATAAGAGGCCCCAGCATTTT. Protein: CATSDSTGDKRPQHF.

This chain joins TRBV11-1 and TRBJ2-1, with D tentatively TRBD1 (6 bases). The ends were cut back, 4 bases at V and 3 bases at J, with 13 bases in the middle. The CDR3 is made up of 15 amino acids. Germline V gene sequence: CDR1 SGHAT, CDR2 FQDESV (reference sequence). This CDR3 reads CASSSRDTVYNEQFF. In nucleotides, the CDR3 is TGTGCCAGCAGCTCTCGGGACACCGTCTACAATGAGCAGTTCTTC.

The CDR3 sequence: CASSLEQLLANTGELFF. The DNA of the CDR3 is TGCGCCAGCAGCTTAGAACAGCTTCTAGCGAACACCGGGGAGCTGTTTTTT. V usage is TRBV5-1 and J usage is TRBJ2-2; D is ambiguous. V was clipped by 2 bases and J by 0 bases, with 14 bases between them. The CDR3 is made up of 17 amino acids. Germline V lookup: CDR1 SGHRS, CDR2 YFSETQ.